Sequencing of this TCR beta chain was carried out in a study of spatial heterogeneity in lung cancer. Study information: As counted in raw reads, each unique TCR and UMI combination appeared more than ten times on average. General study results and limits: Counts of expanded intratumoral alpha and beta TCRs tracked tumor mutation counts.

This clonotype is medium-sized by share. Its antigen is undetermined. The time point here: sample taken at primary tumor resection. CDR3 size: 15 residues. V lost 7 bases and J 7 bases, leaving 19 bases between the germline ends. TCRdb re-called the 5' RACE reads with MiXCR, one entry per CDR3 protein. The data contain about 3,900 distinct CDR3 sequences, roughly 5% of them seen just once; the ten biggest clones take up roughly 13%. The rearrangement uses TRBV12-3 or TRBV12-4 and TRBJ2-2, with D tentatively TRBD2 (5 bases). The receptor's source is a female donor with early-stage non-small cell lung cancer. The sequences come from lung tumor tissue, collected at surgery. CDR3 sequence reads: CASTPRVSVNGELFF. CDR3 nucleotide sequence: TGTGCCAGCACCCCTAGAGTTAGCGTTAACGGGGAGCTGTTTTTT.